This TCR beta chain originates from a study of response to subunit inactivated influenza vaccine. The CDR3 contains 14 residues. The junction had 7 bases not matched to a gene; V was cut back by 5 bases and J by 7 bases. Germline V gene lookup returns CDR1 MDHEN and CDR2 SYDVKM. From the RT-PCR reads, TCRdb called clonotypes with MiXCR, one entry per CDR3 protein. Altogether about 580,000 distinct CDR3 sequences are present, 11% to 15% being singletons, with the ten largest covering over 8.5%. This clonotype was observed a handful of times. Sequences were derived from PBMCs from blood, sampled approximately 13 days after vaccination. The chain uses TRBV28 and TRBJ2-3, with 9 bases fitting TRBD1. This sequence originates from a man aged 45-60 years who received an inactivated influenza vaccine. The CDR3 here is CASSPGTGTHTQYF. In DNA form, the CDR3 reads TGTGCCAGCAGTCCCGGGACAGGGACACATACGCAGTATTTT.